The entry that follows covers one T cell receptor (beta chain) sequence. The target antigen is unknown. Produced via immunoSEQ multiplex PCR; TCRdb's table is partial and in-frame only. The sample includes more than 8,000 clones, roughly 90% of them seen just once. The CDR3 is 15 residues long. Germline V gene data show CDR1 as SGHAT and CDR2 as FQNNGV. Trimming at V came to 3 bases and at J to 7 bases, leaving 7 bases not matched to a gene. These data originate in a study of T cell clonotyping in hematopoietic cell transplantation. Time point indicated: recipient sample about 28 days before transplant, after cytoreduction. Whole-study findings and limits: Recipient TCR diversity dropped after transplant; expanded clonotypes rose from day 30 to 180. Higher Inverse Simpson Index values in graft donor and pretransplant recipient predicted broader posttransplant TCR diversity.

This sample comprised peripheral blood mononuclear cells, obtained before stem cell transplant. The TCR sequence derives from a woman between 55 and 75 years old with acute myeloid leukemia. Some clones in this sample may be carry-over from other donors' samples. The V and J genes are TRBV11-2 and TRBJ2-1; 9 bases match TRBD2. The CDR3 DNA is TGTGCCAGCAGCTTGCTAGCGGGAATCGGGAATGAGCAGTTCTTC. Translated, it gives CASSLLAGIGNEQFF.